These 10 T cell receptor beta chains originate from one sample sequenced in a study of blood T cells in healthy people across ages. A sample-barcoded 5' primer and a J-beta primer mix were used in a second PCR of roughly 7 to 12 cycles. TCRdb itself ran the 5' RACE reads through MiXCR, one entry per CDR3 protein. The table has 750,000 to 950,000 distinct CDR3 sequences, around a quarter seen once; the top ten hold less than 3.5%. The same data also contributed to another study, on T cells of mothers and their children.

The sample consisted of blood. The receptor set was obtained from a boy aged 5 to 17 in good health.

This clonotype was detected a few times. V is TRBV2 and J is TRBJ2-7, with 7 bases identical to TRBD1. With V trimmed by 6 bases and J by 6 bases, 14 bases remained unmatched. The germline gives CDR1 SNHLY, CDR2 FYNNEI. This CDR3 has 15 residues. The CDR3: CASSPSTGPLVEQYF. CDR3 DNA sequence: TGTGCCAGCAGCCCATCGACAGGGCCCCTGGTCGAGCAGTACTTC. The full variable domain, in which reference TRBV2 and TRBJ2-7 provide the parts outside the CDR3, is EPEVTQTPSHQVTQMGQEVILRCVPISNHLYFYWYRQILGQKVEFLVSFYNNEISEKSEIFDDQFSVERPDGSNFTLKIRSTKLEDSAMYFCASSPSTGPLVEQYFGPGTRLTVT.

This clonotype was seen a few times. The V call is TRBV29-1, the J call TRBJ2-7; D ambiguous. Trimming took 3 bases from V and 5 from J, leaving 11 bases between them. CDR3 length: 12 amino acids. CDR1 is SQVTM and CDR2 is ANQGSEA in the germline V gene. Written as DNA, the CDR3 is TGCAGCGTTGAGGGCCCCACGGACGAGCAGTACTTC. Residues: CSVEGPTDEQYF.

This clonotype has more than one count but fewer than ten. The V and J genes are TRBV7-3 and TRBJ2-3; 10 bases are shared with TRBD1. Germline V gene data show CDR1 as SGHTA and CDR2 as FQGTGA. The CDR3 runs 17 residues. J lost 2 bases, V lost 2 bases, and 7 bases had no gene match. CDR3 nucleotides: TGTGCCAGCAGCTTAGGTCCGACAGGGGGCATCACAGATACGCAGTATTTT. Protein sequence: CASSLGPTGGITDTQYF. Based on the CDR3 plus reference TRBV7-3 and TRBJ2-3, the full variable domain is GAGVSQTPSNKVTEKGKYVELRCDPISGHTALYWYRQSLGQGPEFLIYFQGTGAADDSGLPNDRFFAVRPEGSVSTLKIQRTERGDSAVYLCASSLGPTGGITDTQYFGPGTRLTVL.

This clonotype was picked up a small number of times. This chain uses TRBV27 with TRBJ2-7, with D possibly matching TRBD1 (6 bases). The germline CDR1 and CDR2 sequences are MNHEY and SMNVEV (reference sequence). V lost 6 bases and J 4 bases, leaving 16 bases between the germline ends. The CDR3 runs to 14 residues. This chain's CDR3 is CASSIGDIGYEQYF. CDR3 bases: TGTGCCAGCAGCATAGGGGACATCGGGTACGAGCAGTACTTC.

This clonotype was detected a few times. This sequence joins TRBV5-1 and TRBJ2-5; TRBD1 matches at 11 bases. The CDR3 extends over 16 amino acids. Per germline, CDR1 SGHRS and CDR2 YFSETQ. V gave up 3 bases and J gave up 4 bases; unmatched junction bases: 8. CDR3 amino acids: CASSWAGQGAGETQYF. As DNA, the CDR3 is TGCGCCAGCAGCTGGGCCGGACAGGGGGCAGGAGAGACCCAGTACTTC.

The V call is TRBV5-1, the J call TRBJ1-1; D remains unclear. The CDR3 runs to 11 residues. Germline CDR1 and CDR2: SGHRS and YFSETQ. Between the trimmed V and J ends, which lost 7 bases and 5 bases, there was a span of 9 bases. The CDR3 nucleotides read TGCGCCAGCTCCGGTCAGACTGAAGCTTTCTTT. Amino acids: CASSGQTEAFF.

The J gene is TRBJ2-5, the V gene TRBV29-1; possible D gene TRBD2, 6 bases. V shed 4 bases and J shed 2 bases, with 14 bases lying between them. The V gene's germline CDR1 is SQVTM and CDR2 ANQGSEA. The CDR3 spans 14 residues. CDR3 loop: CSVATGAGQETQYF. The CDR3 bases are TGCAGCGTTGCCACTGGGGCGGGACAAGAGACCCAGTACTTC.

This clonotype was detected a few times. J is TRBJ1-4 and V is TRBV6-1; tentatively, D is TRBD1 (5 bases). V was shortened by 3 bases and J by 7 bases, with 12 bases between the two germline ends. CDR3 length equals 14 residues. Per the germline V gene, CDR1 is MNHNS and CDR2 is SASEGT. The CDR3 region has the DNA TGTGCCAGCAGTGAGAGGCCTCAGGGTGAAAAACTGTTTTTT. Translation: CASSERPQGEKLFF.

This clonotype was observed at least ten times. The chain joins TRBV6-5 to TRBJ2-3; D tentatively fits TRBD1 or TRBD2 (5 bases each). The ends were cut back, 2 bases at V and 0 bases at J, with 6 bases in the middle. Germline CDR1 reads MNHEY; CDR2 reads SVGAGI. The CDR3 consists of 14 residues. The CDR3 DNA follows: TGTGCCAGCAGTTACGGGGGTAGCACAGATACGCAGTATTTT. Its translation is CASSYGGSTDTQYF.

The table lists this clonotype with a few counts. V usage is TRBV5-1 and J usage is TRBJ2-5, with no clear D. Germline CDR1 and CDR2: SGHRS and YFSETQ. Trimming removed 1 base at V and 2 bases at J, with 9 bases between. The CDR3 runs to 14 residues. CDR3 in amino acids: CASSLNFLQETQYF. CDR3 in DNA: TGCGCCAGCAGCTTGAACTTCTTGCAAGAGACCCAGTACTTC.